This T cell receptor beta chain was obtained from a study of blood T cell repertoires in COVID-19. For the study at large: COVID-19 samples collected from the United States, Italy and Spain covered acute and convalescent phases. Sample material is recorded as cDNA or gDNA derived from T cells, B-cell-depleted T cells, or PBMCs.

In the original analysis: For nucleated cells, counts were estimated from reference gene primer amplification. Measured with immunoSEQ multiplex PCR; TCRdb has only the in-frame clones, and not every one. Clone size and V and J calls were adopted from that table, with D and trimming inferred from the DNA. The table records about 140,000 clones, 60% to 80% of them present only once. The V and J ends lost 2 bases and 2 bases respectively, with 8 bases between them. In germline, CDR1 is MRHNA, CDR2 SNTAGT. The CDR3 has 14 amino acids. Participants were aged roughly 18 to 89 years, lived in 20 to 25 US areas, and enrolled virtually.

The chain joins TRBV6-4 to TRBJ2-3; perhaps TRBD2 as D (6 bases). Sequencing used PBMCs or T cells enriched from blood (not recorded which). The receptor's source is a woman aged 50 to 60 who had recovered from COVID-19. CDR3 loop: CASSDGGPTDTQYF. Here the CDR3 DNA reads TGTGCCAGCAGTGACGGAGGGCCCACAGATACGCAGTATTTT.